These T cell receptor beta chains were read from a single sample in a study of neoadjuvant anti-PD-1 for oral cavity cancer. This table comes from immunoSEQ multiplex PCR, and its TCRdb copy is limited to in-frame clones, with some not included. This table has about 42,000 clones, around 79% appearing once. The sequencing used PBMCs, collected after nivolumab (anti-PD-1) treatment. The receptor set was obtained from a person aged 35 to 85 with oral cavity squamous cell carcinoma. Both conserved end residues are part of each CDR3. D genes are given only for firm matches. Size is stated for part of the rows, as once, few or many counts, or as a class when the clone is expanded.

CDR3nt: TGTGCCAGCAGTGACCCAGGGGGGCGTGGAGCTGAAGCTTTCTTT
CDR3aa: CASSDPGGRGAEAFF
abundance: NA
v_gene: TRBV2
d_gene: TRBD1
j_gene: TRBJ1-1

CDR3nt: TGTGCCAGCAGCCCTCAGGGACTAGCTGCGGAGACCCAGTACTTC
CDR3aa: CASSPQGLAAETQYF
abundance: NA
v_gene: TRBV5-8
d_gene: TRBD2
j_gene: TRBJ2-5

CDR3nt: TGTGCCAGTGAGGGGATGAACACTGAAGCTTTCTTT
CDR3aa: CASEGMNTEAFF
abundance: NA
v_gene: TRBV19
d_gene: NA
j_gene: TRBJ1-1

CDR3nt: TGTGCCAGCAGCTTACGAGGGACAGGGGCCTACGAGCAGTACTTC
CDR3aa: CASSLRGTGAYEQYF
abundance: NA
v_gene: TRBV7-3
d_gene: TRBD1
j_gene: TRBJ2-7

CDR3nt: TGCGCCAGCAGGGGCACGGGACAGGGGACTGAGGGGAACGATGGCTACACCTTC
CDR3aa: CASRGTGQGTEGNDGYTF
abundance: NA
v_gene: TRBV10-1
d_gene: TRBD1
j_gene: TRBJ1-2

CDR3nt: TGTGCCAGCACCCCCGACCCACCCAAGGGCAATGAGCAGTTCTTC
CDR3aa: CASTPDPPKGNEQFF
abundance: NA
v_gene: TRBV6-6
d_gene: NA
j_gene: TRBJ2-1

CDR3nt: TGCAGCGTTGAGGTGCCTCGCACTGAAGCTTTCTTT
CDR3aa: CSVEVPRTEAFF
abundance: NA
v_gene: TRBV29-1
d_gene: NA
j_gene: TRBJ1-1

CDR3nt: TGTGCCTGGAGGCCTGCAGCGGGGCAGGCGCGATTTGATGGCTACACCTTC
CDR3aa: CAWRPAAGQARFDGYTF
abundance: NA
v_gene: TRBV30
d_gene: NA
j_gene: TRBJ1-2

CDR3nt: TGTGCCAGCAGTTACTCAGGAGGGGGGACAGATACGCAGTATTTT
CDR3aa: CASSYSGGGTDTQYF
abundance: NA
v_gene: TRBV6-5
d_gene: NA
j_gene: TRBJ2-3

CDR3nt: TGTGCCAGCAGCTTAGCCCTGGGGACGGCGAACACCGGGGAGCTGTTTTTT
CDR3aa: CASSLALGTANTGELFF
abundance: once
v_gene: TRBV13
d_gene: NA
j_gene: TRBJ2-2

CDR3nt: TGTGCCATCTCGACAGATAGCAATCAGCCCCAGCATTTT
CDR3aa: CAISTDSNQPQHF
abundance: NA
v_gene: TRBV10-3
d_gene: NA
j_gene: TRBJ1-5

CDR3nt: TGTGCCAGCAGCCAGTCTTTGGACTTCTCCTACAATGAGCAGTTCTTC
CDR3aa: CASSQSLDFSYNEQFF
abundance: NA
v_gene: TRBV4-2
d_gene: NA
j_gene: TRBJ2-1

CDR3nt: TGTGCCAGCAGTACCCCCGGCAATCAGCCCCAGCATTTT
CDR3aa: CASSTPGNQPQHF
abundance: NA
v_gene: TRBV6-6
d_gene: NA
j_gene: TRBJ1-5

CDR3nt: TGTGCCAGCAGCCAAACGACAGCAAGCACAGATACGCAGTATTTT
CDR3aa: CASSQTTASTDTQYF
abundance: NA
v_gene: TRBV7-8
d_gene: NA
j_gene: TRBJ2-3

CDR3nt: TGTGCCAGCAGCGACAGGGGGCGGACTGAAGCTTTCTTT
CDR3aa: CASSDRGRTEAFF
abundance: NA
v_gene: TRBV9
d_gene: TRBD1
j_gene: TRBJ1-1

CDR3nt: TGTGCCAGCAGCTCCCCCTCCGGGACAAGCGTAGGTGAGCAGTTCTTC
CDR3aa: CASSSPSGTSVGEQFF
abundance: NA
v_gene: TRBV5-4
d_gene: NA
j_gene: TRBJ2-1

CDR3nt: TGTGCCACCTCCTCCTCGAGCTCCTACAATGAGCAGTTCTTC
CDR3aa: CATSSSSSYNEQFF
abundance: NA
v_gene: TRBV27
d_gene: NA
j_gene: TRBJ2-1

CDR3nt: TGTGCCAGCAGTTCTAGCGCTACAGATACGCAGTATTTT
CDR3aa: CASSSSATDTQYF
abundance: NA
v_gene: TRBV6-4
d_gene: NA
j_gene: TRBJ2-3

CDR3nt: TGCGCCAGCAGTGAGTCGATACCATCCACCGGGGAGCTGTTTTTT
CDR3aa: CASSESIPSTGELFF
abundance: NA
v_gene: TRBV10-1
d_gene: NA
j_gene: TRBJ2-2

CDR3nt: TGTGCCTTCACAGGGGATGGCTACACCTTC
CDR3aa: CAFTGDGYTF
abundance: NA
v_gene: TRBV30
d_gene: TRBD1
j_gene: TRBJ1-2

CDR3nt: TGCGCCAGCAGCTCTGGGGACAGGGATGGTGGCTACACCTTC
CDR3aa: CASSSGDRDGGYTF
abundance: NA
v_gene: TRBV5-1
d_gene: TRBD1
j_gene: TRBJ1-2

CDR3nt: TGTGCCATCAGTGAGTCCACAGGCCGCCAGGGCTCCTACGAGCAGTACTTC
CDR3aa: CAISESTGRQGSYEQYF
abundance: NA
v_gene: TRBV10-3
d_gene: NA
j_gene: TRBJ2-7

CDR3nt: TGTGCCAGCAGGACCGGGACAGGGGGCAACGAGCAGTACTTC
CDR3aa: CASRTGTGGNEQYF
abundance: once
v_gene: TRBV6-1
d_gene: TRBD1
j_gene: TRBJ2-7

CDR3nt: TGCGCCAGCGGTCTTGGACTAGCGGGAGGGCCTCCGTATTTT
CDR3aa: CASGLGLAGGPPYF
abundance: NA
v_gene: TRBV5-1
d_gene: TRBD2
j_gene: TRBJ2-3

CDR3nt: TGTGCCAGCAGCTTAGGAACAGGCCGAAACACTGAAGCTTTCTTT
CDR3aa: CASSLGTGRNTEAFF
abundance: few
v_gene: TRBV11-2
d_gene: NA
j_gene: TRBJ1-1

CDR3nt: TGTGCCACCAGCAGAGACCCTGGGGGTAAAGCTTTCTTT
CDR3aa: CATSRDPGGKAFF
abundance: NA
v_gene: TRBV15
d_gene: NA
j_gene: TRBJ1-1

CDR3nt: TGTGCCAGCTCACAACCGCTCGGGACAGGGGGGGGTTCACCCCTCCACTTT
CDR3aa: CASSQPLGTGGGSPLHF
abundance: once
v_gene: TRBV18
d_gene: TRBD1
j_gene: TRBJ1-6

CDR3nt: TGTGCCAGCAGCTCCCCGGGGCGCCGCCACAATGAGCAGTTCTTC
CDR3aa: CASSSPGRRHNEQFF
abundance: NA
v_gene: TRBV7-9
d_gene: NA
j_gene: TRBJ2-1

CDR3nt: TGTGCCAGCAGTTCGGACAGGGTAGGCTATGGCTACACCTTC
CDR3aa: CASSSDRVGYGYTF
abundance: NA
v_gene: TRBV6-6
d_gene: TRBD1
j_gene: TRBJ1-2

CDR3nt: TGTGCCAGCAGGGGACTCGAGGGCAATCAGCCCCAGCATTTT
CDR3aa: CASRGLEGNQPQHF
abundance: NA
v_gene: TRBV28
d_gene: NA
j_gene: TRBJ1-5